Sequencing of this T cell receptor beta chain was carried out in a study of control samples from healthy donors and cancer patients. The CDR3 length is 16 residues. V shed 5 bases, J shed 4 bases, and the junction held 6 bases outside the gene matches. Germline values: CDR1 SGHVS, CDR2 FQNEAQ. This clone was observed a few times. Sequenced by immunoSEQ multiplex PCR; TCRdb stores in-frame clones only, minus some. The sample lists 150,000 to 200,000 clones, over 85% occurring once. The sample consisted of blood. This TCR came from a man younger than 40 in good health. J is TRBJ1-5 and V is TRBV7-8; 12 bases fit TRBD1. This chain's CDR3 is CASSRDRGQRNQPQHF. The CDR3 nucleotides are TGTGCCAGCAGCCGGGACAGGGGGCAGCGAAATCAGCCCCAGCATTTT.